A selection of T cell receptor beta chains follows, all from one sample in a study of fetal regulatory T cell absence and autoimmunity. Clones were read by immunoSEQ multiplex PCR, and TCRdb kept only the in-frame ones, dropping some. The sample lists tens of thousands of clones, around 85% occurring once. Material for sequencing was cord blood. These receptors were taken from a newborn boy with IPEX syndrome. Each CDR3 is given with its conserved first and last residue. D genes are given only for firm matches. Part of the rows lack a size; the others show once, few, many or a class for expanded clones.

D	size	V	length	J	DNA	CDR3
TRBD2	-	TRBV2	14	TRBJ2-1	TGTGCCAGCGAAAGCGGGACCTCCTACAATGAGCAGTTCTTC	CASESGTSYNEQFF
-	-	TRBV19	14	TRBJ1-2	TGTGCCAGTAGTCCGCCTCAGGGGTACTATGGCTACACCTTC	CASSPPQGYYGYTF
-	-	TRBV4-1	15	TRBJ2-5	TGCGCCAGCAGCCAAGAGTGGGGGTTCCAAGAGACCCAGTACTTC	CASSQEWGFQETQYF
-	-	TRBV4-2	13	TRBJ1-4	TGTGCCAGCAAGCGACAGGAGAAGGAAAAACTGTTTTTT	CASKRQEKEKLFF
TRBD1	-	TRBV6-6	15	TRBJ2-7	TGTGCCAGCACGGCATACCGGGACAGGGTCTACGAGCAGTACTTC	CASTAYRDRVYEQYF
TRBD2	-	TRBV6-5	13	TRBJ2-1	TGTGCCAGCAGTTACTCGGGGAGGCGGGAGGAGGTCTTC	CASSYSGRREEVF
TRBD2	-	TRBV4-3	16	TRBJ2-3	TGCGCCAGCAGCCATTTACTAGCGGGGGTCACAGATACGCAGTATTTT	CASSHLLAGVTDTQYF
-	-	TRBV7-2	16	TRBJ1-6	TGTGCCAGCAGCTTAGTGAGGGGCCCCTATAATTCACCCCTCCACTTT	CASSLVRGPYNSPLHF
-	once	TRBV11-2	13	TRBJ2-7	TGTGCCAGCAGCCCCAATAGAGGGAGGGAGCAGTACTTC	CASSPNRGREQYF
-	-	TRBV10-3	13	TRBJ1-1	TGTGCCATCAGTGAGTCCGGGGTGACTGAAGCTTTCTTT	CAISESGVTEAFF
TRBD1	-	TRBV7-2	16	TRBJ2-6	TGTGCCAGCAGCCCAGACAGGGTAGCTGGGGCCAACGTCCTGACTTTC	CASSPDRVAGANVLTF
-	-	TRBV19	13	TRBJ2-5	TGTGCCAGTAGTGTGACAGCGAAAGAGACCCAGTACTTC	CASSVTAKETQYF
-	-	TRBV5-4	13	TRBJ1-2	TGTGCCAGCAGCTTGGGACAGGACTATGGCTACACCTTC	CASSLGQDYGYTF
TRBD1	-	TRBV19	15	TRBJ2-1	TGTGCCAGTAGTATCCCACAGGGGATCTACAATGAGCAGTTCTTC	CASSIPQGIYNEQFF
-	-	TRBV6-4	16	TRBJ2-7	TGTGCCAGCAGTGACGGCCCTCCAATCGGGCCCTACGAGCAGTACTTC	CASSDGPPIGPYEQYF
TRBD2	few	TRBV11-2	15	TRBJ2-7	TGTGCCAGCAGCTCTTCCGGGACTACCCCATACGAGCAGTACTTC	CASSSSGTTPYEQYF
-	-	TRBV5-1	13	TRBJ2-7	TGCGCCAGCAGCCTACCGACCGCCTACGAGCAGTACTTC	CASSLPTAYEQYF
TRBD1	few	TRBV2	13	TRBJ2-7	TGTGCCAGCAGTGGGACAGGGGGCGACGAGCAGTACTTC	CASSGTGGDEQYF
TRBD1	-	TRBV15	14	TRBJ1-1	TGTGCCACCAGCAGAGATGTAGGACAGGCTGAAGCTTTCTTT	CATSRDVGQAEAFF
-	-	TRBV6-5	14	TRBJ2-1	TGTGCCAGCAGTTATGGGGGGCCCTACAATGAGCAGTTCTTC	CASSYGGPYNEQFF
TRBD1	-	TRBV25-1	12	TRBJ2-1	TGTGCCACCTCGACAGGGGGCAATGAGCAGTTCTTC	CATSTGGNEQFF
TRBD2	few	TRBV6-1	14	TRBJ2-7	TGTGCCAGCAGTGTATCTAGCGGCTCCTACGAGCAGTACTTC	CASSVSSGSYEQYF
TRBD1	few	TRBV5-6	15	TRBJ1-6	TGTGCCAGCAGCCTCGGACAGGGGTATAATTCACCCCTCCACTTT	CASSLGQGYNSPLHF
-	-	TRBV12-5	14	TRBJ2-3	TGTGCTAGTGGTTTGACAGGGAGCACAGATACGCAGTATTTT	CASGLTGSTDTQYF
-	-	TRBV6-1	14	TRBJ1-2	TGTGCCAGCAGTGCGCCGTCGGGGATGTATGGCTACACCTTC	CASSAPSGMYGYTF
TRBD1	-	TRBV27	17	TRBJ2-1	TGTGCCAGCAGTTTAGGTGGGGGGGACAGGGAATTCAATGAGCAGTTCTTC	CASSLGGGDREFNEQFF
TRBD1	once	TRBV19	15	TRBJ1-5	TGTGCCAGTAGTACCCTCGGACAGGGGAATCAGCCCCAGCATTTT	CASSTLGQGNQPQHF
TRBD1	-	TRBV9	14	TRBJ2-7	TGTGCCAGCAGCCCCCGGGACAGGGGGCACGAGCAGTACTTC	CASSPRDRGHEQYF
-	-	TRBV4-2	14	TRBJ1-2	TGTGCCAGCAGCCAAGAGGGACATAACTATGGCTACACCTTC	CASSQEGHNYGYTF
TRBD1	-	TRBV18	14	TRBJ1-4	TGTGCCAGCTCACCCTGGGACAGAAATGAAAAACTGTTTTTT	CASSPWDRNEKLFF
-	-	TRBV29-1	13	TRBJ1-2	TGCACCCATAGCAGGGAGATCCACTCTGGCTACACCTTC	CTHSREIHSGYTF
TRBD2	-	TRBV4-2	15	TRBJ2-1	TGTGCCAGCAGCCAAGGCCGGGCTAGCGGGAGAGATAGTCTCTTC	CASSQGRASGRDSLF
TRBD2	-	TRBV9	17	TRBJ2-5	TGTGCCAGCAGCGTAGATAGCGGGGGGGCCATACAGGAGACCCAGTACTTC	CASSVDSGGAIQETQYF
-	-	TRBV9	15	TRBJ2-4	TGTGCCAGCAGCGTAGGGAGCGGGTCCAAAAACATTCAGTACTTC	CASSVGSGSKNIQYF
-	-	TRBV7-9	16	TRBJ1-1	TGTGCCAGCAGCTCTCCGCGCCAGGCGACGAACACTGAAGCTTTCTTT	CASSSPRQATNTEAFF
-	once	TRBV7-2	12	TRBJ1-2	TGTGCCAGCAGCTTAGAGATAGGAGGCTACACCTTC	CASSLEIGGYTF
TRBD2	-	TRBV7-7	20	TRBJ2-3	TGTGCCAGCAGCTTTATGCCGCCGGGACTAGCGGGGAAGGGGGCAGATACGCAGTATTTT	CASSFMPPGLAGKGADTQYF
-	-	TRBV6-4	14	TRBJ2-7	TGTGCCAGCAGTGACCTAGGACTTTACTACGAGCAGTACTTC	CASSDLGLYYEQYF
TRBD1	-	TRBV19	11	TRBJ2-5	TGTGCCACCGGGACAGGAGAGACCCAGTACTTC	CATGTGETQYF
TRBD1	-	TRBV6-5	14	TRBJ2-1	TGTGCCAGCAGGACCCCGGGACAGGGGCGTGAGCAGTTCTTC	CASRTPGQGREQFF
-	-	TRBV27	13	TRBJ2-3	TGTGCCAGCAGTTTATTGGGGACAGATACGCAGTATTTT	CASSLLGTDTQYF
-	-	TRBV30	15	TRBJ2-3	TGTGCCTGGAGTTACAATCAGGGGAGCACAGATACGCAGTATTTT	CAWSYNQGSTDTQYF
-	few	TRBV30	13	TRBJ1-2	TGTGCCTGGAGTGCGGGTGCTGGGTATGGCTACACCTTC	CAWSAGAGYGYTF
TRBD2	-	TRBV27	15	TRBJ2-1	TGTGCCAGCAGTCCCCTGGGACTAGTGTTGGATGAGCAGTTCTTC	CASSPLGLVLDEQFF
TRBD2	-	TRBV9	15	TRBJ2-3	TGTGCCAGCAGCGCACTAGCGGGGGGAGGTGATACGCAGTATTTT	CASSALAGGGDTQYF
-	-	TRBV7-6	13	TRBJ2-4	TGTGCCAGCAGCCCGGGAGCCAAAAACATTCAGTACTTC	CASSPGAKNIQYF
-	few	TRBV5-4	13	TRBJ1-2	TGTGCCAGCAGCTTTCAGGGAGCCTATGGCTACACCTTC	CASSFQGAYGYTF
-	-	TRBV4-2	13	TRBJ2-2	TGTGCCAGCAGCCAAGCTGTCACCGGGGAGCTGTTTTTT	CASSQAVTGELFF
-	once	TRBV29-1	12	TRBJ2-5	TGCAGCGTGAAGGGGGCGGGGGAGACCCAGTACTTC	CSVKGAGETQYF
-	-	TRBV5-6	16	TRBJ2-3	TGTGCCAGCAGCCCCTCGGACGGTTCTAGCACAGATACGCAGTATTTT	CASSPSDGSSTDTQYF
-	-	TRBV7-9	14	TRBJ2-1	TGTGCCAGCAGCTTACAAGGGGGGCGGAATGAGCAGTTCTTC	CASSLQGGRNEQFF
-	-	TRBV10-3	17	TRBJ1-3	TGTGCCATCAGTGAGTCGGTGGGGGGGCCGAAAGGCAACACCATATATTTT	CAISESVGGPKGNTIYF
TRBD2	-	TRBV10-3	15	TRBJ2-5	TGTGCCATCAGTGGAGCGGGGGGGGCGAAAGAGACCCAGTACTTC	CAISGAGGAKETQYF
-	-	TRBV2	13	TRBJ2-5	TGTGCCAGCATAACTGATTCCAGGCGCCCCGAGTACTTC	CASITDSRRPEYF
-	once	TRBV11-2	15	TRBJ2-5	TGTGCCAGCAGCCCCCGACAGGTTTTCCAAGAGACCCAGTACTTC	CASSPRQVFQETQYF